Listed here are 21 T cell receptor beta chains from one sample, sequenced in a study of cytomegalovirus exposure and HLA in healthy donors. Use of 60 Vbeta and 13 Jbeta primers characterized the PCR. Only in-frame clones appear in the TCRdb table, and some are missing; sequencing was by immunoSEQ multiplex PCR. The sample yields about 180,000 clones, 80% to 90% seen once. Source material: PBMCs. These receptors came from a girl aged 2 to 9 in good health and CMV-seropositive.

This chain connects TRBV28 to TRBJ1-2; tentatively, D is TRBD1 (6 bases). This CDR3 is built from 15 residues. Trimming removed 2 bases from V and 3 bases from J, with 13 bases in between. Germline values: CDR1 MDHEN, CDR2 SYDVKM. The CDR3 bases are TGTGCCAGCAGTTTAGCCCCTGGGACATACTATGGCTACACCTTC. Its translation: CASSLAPGTYYGYTF.

The chain uses TRBV18 and TRBJ1-1; D is perhaps TRBD1 (5 bases). Germline V gives CDR1 KGHSH, CDR2 LQKENI. V was trimmed by 3 bases and J by 5 bases, leaving 25 bases between them. This CDR3 contains 18 residues. CDR3 sequence (DNA): TGTGCCAGCTCACCCCCAAATGTCGGGGCGGCGGGGGGAACTGAAGCTTTCTTT. Its protein is CASSPPNVGAAGGTEAFF.

This clone was observed a handful of times. The chain has TRBV4-1 and TRBJ1-5, with 7 bases matching TRBD1. With V trimmed by 2 bases and J by 4 bases, 17 bases remained unmatched. Germline V gives CDR1 MGHRA, CDR2 YSYEKL. There are 19 residues in the CDR3. CDR3 sequence reads: CASSQQLPRGTAMNQPQHF. CDR3 in DNA: TGCGCCAGCAGCCAACAGCTTCCCCGCGGGACAGCTATGAATCAGCCCCAGCATTTT.

The J gene is TRBJ2-7, the V gene TRBV7-9; 7 bases match TRBD1. Per germline, CDR1 SEHNR and CDR2 FQNEAQ (reference sequence). The CDR3 length is 13 residues. V gave up 8 bases and J gave up 2 bases; unmatched junction bases: 6. DNA for the CDR3: TGTGCCAGCGAGACAGGGAATACCTACGAGCAGTACTTC. Protein product: CASETGNTYEQYF.

The chain carries TRBV28 and TRBJ2-7; 7 bases agree with TRBD2. The germline V gene has CDR1 MDHEN and CDR2 SYDVKM. Trimming took 3 bases from V and 4 from J; bases not matched to a gene: 15. This CDR3 contains 17 residues. The CDR3 sequence is CASSFLLTGGAGYEQYF. Here the CDR3 DNA reads TGTGCCAGCAGTTTTCTCTTGACGGGAGGAGCAGGGTACGAGCAGTACTTC.

The chain joins TRBV5-4 to TRBJ2-5, with 9 bases lining up with TRBD2. Germline V gene lookup returns CDR1 SGHNT and CDR2 YYREEE (reference sequence). V lost 3 bases and J lost 7; bases outside the gene matches: 10. CDR3 length: 15 amino acids. The CDR3 reads CASSSKREDQWTQYF. Written as DNA, the CDR3 is TGTGCCAGCAGCTCCAAGCGGGAGGACCAGTGGACCCAGTACTTC.

This chain connects TRBV11-3 to TRBJ1-4, with a tentative D call TRBD1 (6 bases). This CDR3 is 16 amino acids long. Germline V lookup: CDR1 SGHNT, CDR2 YENEEA. Trimming stripped 1 base from V and 8 bases from J, with 17 bases between. Here the CDR3 reads CASSLGRWGTQEKLFF. The CDR3 region has the DNA TGTGCCAGCAGCTTAGGGCGGTGGGGGACACAAGAAAAACTGTTTTTT.

In its sample, this clone was seen once. The CDR3 DNA reads as TGTGCCATCAGTGCAAAGGCGGCAACGAACACTGAAGCTTTCTTT. It is translated as CAISAKAATNTEAFF. The chain is built from TRBV10-3 and TRBJ1-1; D unresolved. This CDR3 has 15 residues. Germline values: CDR1 ENHRY, CDR2 SYGVKD. Trimming stripped 4 bases from V and 1 base from J, with 13 bases between.

The CDR3 sequence: CASSARDQPQHF. The CDR3 DNA reads as TGTGCCAGCAGCGCCAGGGATCAGCCCCAGCATTTT. V gene TRBV7-2 combines with J gene TRBJ1-5; D might be TRBD1 (5 bases). Germline lookup yields CDR1 SGHTA and CDR2 FQGNSA. The germline V and J ends were trimmed by 5 bases and 5 bases, with 7 bases remaining between them. This CDR3 contains 12 residues.

V is TRBV6-1 and J is TRBJ2-1, with 8 nucleotides matching TRBD1. Germline V gives CDR1 MNHNS, CDR2 SASEGT. Trimming removed 2 bases from V and 10 bases from J; junction bases left unmatched: 4. There are 13 residues in the CDR3. CDR3 nucleotides: TGTGCCAGCAGTGAACGACAGGGGTTCGAGCAGTTCTTC. Residues: CASSERQGFEQFF.

The V call is TRBV25-1, the J call TRBJ2-3; weak D call: TRBD2 (5 bases). Trimming removed 3 bases at V and 3 bases at J, with 13 bases between. Germline assignment: CDR1 MGHDK and CDR2 SYGVNS. The CDR3 consists of 15 residues. This chain's CDR3 is CASSDMGVLTDTQYF. The CDR3 DNA reads as TGTGCCAGCAGTGATATGGGAGTATTAACAGATACGCAGTATTTT.

This sequence joins TRBV5-1 and TRBJ1-4; 7 nucleotides match TRBD1. CDR3 length: 13 amino acids. V dropped 4 bases and J dropped 8; count of bases not matched to a gene: 5. The germline V gene encodes CDR1 SGHRS and CDR2 YFSETQ. CDR3: CASSRDSSEKLFF. In DNA form, the CDR3 reads TGCGCCAGCAGCAGGGACAGCTCCGAAAAACTGTTTTTT.

V is TRBV21-1 and J is TRBJ1-5; TRBD1, as called in the table, went unchecked against the DNA. TRBV21-1 is recorded as a pseudogene. The CDR3 has 14 residues. This chain's CDR3 is CASSKAGGWKPQHF. The CDR3 nucleotides are TGTGCCAGCAGCAAAGCAGGGGGCTGGAAGCCCCAGCATTTT.

V and J are TRBV9 and TRBJ2-1; D remains unclear. Germline loops: CDR1 SGDLS, CDR2 YYNGEE. The V end was cut by 8 bases, the J end by 0 bases, with 15 bases between. The CDR3 sequence is 15 residues long. The chain's CDR3 is CARLQKISSYNEQFF. The CDR3 DNA is TGTGCCAGGTTACAGAAAATTAGCTCCTACAATGAGCAGTTCTTC.

The genes are TRBV6-1 and TRBJ2-7; 8 bases are shared with TRBD2. The CDR3 loop spans 18 amino acids. V lost 3 bases, J lost 0 bases, and 13 bases stayed unmatched. CDR1 is MNHNS and CDR2 is SASEGT in the germline V gene. CDR3 region: CASSDPGGPLFNSYEQYF. The CDR3 DNA reads TGTGCCAGCAGTGACCCGGGAGGGCCACTTTTTAACTCCTACGAGCAGTACTTC.

The V and J genes are TRBV28 and TRBJ2-1; 7 nucleotides agree with TRBD2. J lost 5 bases, V lost 8 bases, and 15 bases had no gene match. CDR3 length equals 16 residues. Looked up from germline, CDR1 is MDHEN and CDR2 is SYDVKM. The CDR3 DNA reads as TGTGCCAGCCCTGGGAATAGCGGGCTCAAAGACAATGAGCAGTTCTTC. Residues: CASPGNSGLKDNEQFF.

The CDR3 loop is CASSEGQIMNTEAFF. Here the CDR3 DNA reads TGTGCCAGCAGCGAAGGACAGATTATGAACACTGAAGCTTTCTTT. This sequence joins TRBV14 and TRBJ1-1, with a tentative D call TRBD1 (6 bases). Germline CDR1 reads SGHDN; CDR2 reads FVKESK. Trimming removed 5 bases at V and 0 bases at J, with 13 bases between. The CDR3 contains 15 residues.

The chain recombines TRBV6-1 with TRBJ2-1, with TRBD2 identical over 9 bases. The CDR3 spans 15 residues. Germline CDR1 reads MNHNS; CDR2 reads SASEGT. V lost 8 bases to trimming and J lost 7 bases; unmatched junction nucleotides: 12. CDR3 bases: TGTGCCAGCGGTCCCCTAGCGGGACGGTTAAATGAGCAGTTCTTC. Translation gives CASGPLAGRLNEQFF.

The sample holds one count of this clone. This chain links TRBV7-6 with TRBJ1-4, with D possibly TRBD1 on 6 matching bases. Trimming shortened V by 4 bases and J by 4 bases, and 13 bases separated the two germline ends. The CDR3 is 15 residues long. Germline loops: CDR1 SGHVS, CDR2 FNYEAQ. The CDR3 protein is CASSSTTGLNEKLFF. The CDR3 DNA follows: TGTGCCAGCAGCTCCACGACAGGCCTTAATGAAAAACTGTTTTTT.

The chain carries TRBV28 and TRBJ2-7; 7 positions match TRBD2. From germline, CDR1 is MDHEN and CDR2 SYDVKM. The V gene end was trimmed by 1 base and the J gene end by 0 bases; junction bases not matched to a gene: 12. This CDR3 is 18 amino acids long. CDR3 in DNA: TGTGCCAGCAGTTTATCATTTTGGGGGGGTTGGAGCTCCTACGAGCAGTACTTC. It yields the protein CASSLSFWGGWSSYEQYF.

The chain uses TRBV28 and TRBJ2-7; 7 bases map to TRBD1. This CDR3 is built from 15 residues. Germline lookup yields CDR1 MDHEN and CDR2 SYDVKM. Unmatched junction bases numbered 7, after V lost 5 bases and J lost 0 bases. The CDR3 is CASSKTGQLSYEQYF. As DNA, the CDR3 is TGTGCCAGCAGTAAGACGGGACAGCTCTCCTACGAGCAGTACTTC. Complete variable domain (other parts from reference TRBV28 and TRBJ2-7): DVKVTQSSRYLVKRTGEKVFLECVQDMDHENMFWYRQDPGLGLRLIYFSYDVKMKEKGDIPEGYSVSREKKERFSLILESASTNQTSMYLCASSKTGQLSYEQYFGPGTRLTVT.